A selection of T cell receptor beta chains follows, all from one sample in a study of shared clonotypes between healthy human individuals. Sequencing used immunoSEQ multiplex PCR; TCRdb keeps in-frame clones, though not all of them. The repertoire includes under 1,100,000 clones, around 76% of them detected once, and 1.4% to 1.5% sits in the top ten. Material: memory CD4+ T cells sorted from blood. All receptors derive from a man aged 18 to 30 in good health. Both conserved end residues are trimmed from each CDR3. Some rows have no size entry. The others give once, few or many, or a class for an expanded clone.

>TRBV27|once
ASIQTSGRRNEQF
>TRBV6-5|few
ASSYSSGGRDTQY
>TRBV30|-
ASKAGVVTGELF
>TRBV27|-
ASSGWTSGRRNNEQF
>TRBV19|once
ASSTTKAGEKLF
>TRBV10-2|-
ASSRTGDNSPLH
>TRBV4-1|-
ASSPGTGWFAEAF
>TRBV7-2|few
ASSPIQGNYGYT
>TRBV6-5|-
ASSRGNERVATQY
>TRBV19|-
ASSTTRSYNEQF
>TRBV4-1|-
ASSPVRGRDTDTQY
>TRBV5-1|-
ASSLTFTPDAEAF
>TRBV5-1|-
ASSIQDRGRTEAF
>TRBV30|-
AWSPGGGTQF
>TRBV5-1|-
ASSLRTSGRNTGELF
>TRBV19|-
ASSIIWTAMNTEAF
>TRBV6-5|-
ASSTEGKWAF
>TRBV30|-
AWSEGAGETQY
>TRBV10-3|-
AVTSEGDTGELF
>TRBV5-6|-
ASSLWDRVSYEQY
>TRBV30|-
AWTGGKKNIQY
>TRBV7-7|-
ASSKDRKETQY
>TRBV29-1|few
SGIHMNTEAF
>TRBV18|-
ASSPETLNYGYT
>TRBV7-9|many
ASSSRDRAYEQY
>TRBV6-5|-
ASSYSGAVALNEQF